Presented here are 19 T cell receptor beta chains from one specimen sequenced in a study of blood T cell repertoires in COVID-19. Produced via immunoSEQ multiplex PCR; TCRdb's table is partial and in-frame only. The sample gives about 85,000 clones, around 88% of which show up once; approximately 5.9% is in the top ten. What was sequenced was peripheral blood. The receptors originated from a man aged 55 to 70 with acute or convalescent COVID-19.

The chain has TRBV19 and TRBJ1-5; TRBD1 agrees at 7 bases. Germline lookup yields CDR1 LNHDA and CDR2 SQIVND (reference sequence). The CDR3 covers 13 residues. Trimming took 6 bases from V and 4 from J; bases not matched to a gene: 3. CDR3 sequence reads: CASSGTENQPQHF. CDR3 bases: TGTGCCAGTAGCGGGACAGAGAATCAGCCCCAGCATTTT.

V gene TRBV3-1 (or the pseudogene TRBV3-2) combines with J gene TRBJ1-2, with a weak D call TRBD1 (5 bases). Germline assignment: CDR1 LGHDT and CDR2 YNNKEL (reference sequence). Between the trimmed V and J ends, which lost 1 base and 8 bases, there was a span of 8 bases. The length of the CDR3 is 12 residues. Here the CDR3 reads CASSQVGQGYTF. For the CDR3, the DNA is TGTGCCAGCAGCCAAGTGGGGCAGGGCTACACCTTC.

The chain combines TRBV11-2 with TRBJ2-4; TRBD1 is a possible D gene (5 bases). Trimming pared 5 bases from V and 5 bases from J, leaving 16 bases between. The V gene's germline CDR1 is SGHAT and CDR2 FQNNGV. The CDR3 loop spans 15 amino acids. For the CDR3, the DNA is TGTGCCAGCAGCATTCTTACAGGCAGCCAAAACATTCAGTACTTC. Protein: CASSILTGSQNIQYF. The full variable domain, its missing parts supplied by reference TRBV11-2 and TRBJ2-4, is EAGVAQSPRYKIIEKRQSVAFWCNPISGHATLYWYQQILGQGPKLLIQFQNNGVVDDSQLPKDRFSAERLKGVDSTLKIQPAKLEDSAVYLCASSILTGSQNIQYFGAGTRLSVL.

The V gene is TRBV15, the J gene TRBJ1-1; D unclear. In germline, CDR1 is LNHNV, CDR2 YYDKDF (reference sequence). The V and J ends lost 0 bases and 2 bases respectively, with 4 bases between them. This CDR3 spans 13 amino acids. CDR3 DNA sequence: TGTGCCACCAGCAGAGACAGAAACACTGAAGCTTTCTTT. It codes for CATSRDRNTEAFF.

This clone was detected a few times. J is TRBJ1-1 and V is TRBV1; TRBD1 is the table's D call and was not checked against the DNA. TRBV1 counts as a pseudogene. The CDR3 runs 16 residues. DNA of the CDR3: TGCACCAGCAGCCTGGACAGGGGGCAGGAGAGCACTGAAGCTTTCTTT. Translated, it gives CTSSLDRGQESTEAFF.

The CDR3 bases are TGTGCCTGGAGTCTTCTTCCGGGGAGCGCAAACACCATATATTTT. It is translated as CAWSLLPGSANTIYF. The rearrangement uses TRBV30 and TRBJ1-3; D is unclear. CDR1 is GTSNPN and CDR2 is SVGIG in the germline V gene (reference sequence). The CDR3 consists of 15 residues. Trimming left V 2 bases short and J 6 bases short, with 17 bases between.

The V gene is TRBV4-1, the J gene TRBJ1-1, with 11 bases identical to TRBD1. Germline CDR1 reads MGHRA; CDR2 reads YSYEKL. The length of the CDR3 is 15 residues. The J segment lost 6 bases and the V segment lost 0 bases, leaving 3 bases of the junction unmatched. This chain's CDR3 is CASSQEGQGAAEAFF. Written as DNA, the CDR3 is TGCGCCAGCAGCCAAGAAGGACAGGGGGCTGCTGAAGCTTTCTTT.

The chain joins TRBV3-1 (or the pseudogene TRBV3-2) to TRBJ2-3; 10 nucleotides align to TRBD1. V shed 1 base, J shed 5 bases, and the junction held 3 bases outside the gene matches. This CDR3 spans 15 amino acids. Germline assignment: CDR1 LGHDT and CDR2 YNNKEL (reference sequence). The CDR3, as DNA: TGTGCCAGCAGCCAAGTGGACAGGGGGGGAGATACGCAGTATTTT. This translates into CASSQVDRGGDTQYF.

The chain uses TRBV5-1 and TRBJ1-1, with TRBD1 matching over 8 bases. Trimming took 4 bases from V and 2 from J; bases not matched to a gene: 7. Germline V gene data show CDR1 as SGHRS and CDR2 as YFSETQ. The CDR3 covers 15 residues. The CDR3 reads CASSQGDRQNTEAFF. For the CDR3, the DNA is TGCGCCAGCAGCCAAGGGGACAGGCAAAACACTGAAGCTTTCTTT. The variable domain in full, completed from reference TRBV5-1 and TRBJ1-1, reads KAGVTQTPRYLIKTRGQQVTLSCSPISGHRSVSWYQQTPGQGLQFLFEYFSETQRNKGNFPGRFSGRQFSNSRSEMNVSTLELGDSALYLCASSQGDRQNTEAFFGQGTRLTVV.

The gene calls are TRBV4-3 and TRBJ2-3; D unresolved. V lost 0 bases to trimming and J lost 2 bases, with 6 bases between them. The CDR3 spans 14 residues. Germline V gene lookup returns CDR1 LGHNA and CDR2 YSLEER. The chain's CDR3 is CASSQDFVTDTQYF. CDR3 DNA sequence: TGCGCCAGCAGCCAAGATTTCGTCACAGATACGCAGTATTTT.

V usage is TRBV3-1 (or the pseudogene TRBV3-2) and J usage is TRBJ2-3; 9 bases are shared with TRBD2. Germline lookup yields CDR1 LGHDT and CDR2 YNNKEL (reference sequence). V shed 4 bases and J 2 bases; nucleotides not matched to a gene: 4. The CDR3 loop spans 15 amino acids. As DNA, the CDR3 is TGTGCCAGCAGCCCGACTAGCGGAATCACAGATACGCAGTATTTT. This gives the protein CASSPTSGITDTQYF.

Here the CDR3 DNA reads TGCGCCAGCAGCTTGGGTCAGGGAGGTCCGAACACTGAAGCTTTCTTT. Translating it yields CASSLGQGGPNTEAFF. The chain couples TRBV5-1 to TRBJ1-1; maybe TRBD1 (5 bases). This CDR3 spans 16 amino acids. Germline loops: CDR1 SGHRS, CDR2 YFSETQ. Trimming took off 0 bases at V and 1 base at J, with 13 bases between the two ends.

V gene TRBV7-8 combines with J gene TRBJ2-3, with 11 nucleotides matching TRBD2. CDR3 length: 16 residues. The V and J ends lost 5 bases and 2 bases, in that order; junction bases with no gene match: 6. Looked up from germline, CDR1 is SGHVS and CDR2 is FQNEAQ. This chain's CDR3 is CASSIKLAGVTDTQYF. The CDR3 DNA reads TGTGCCAGCAGCATCAAACTAGCGGGGGTCACAGATACGCAGTATTTT.

V gene TRBV6-2 or TRBV6-3 combines with J gene TRBJ1-5; 7 bases line up with TRBD1. Looked up from germline, CDR1 is MNHEY and CDR2 is SVGEGT. The CDR3 sequence is 18 residues long. V shed 5 bases, J shed 2 bases, and the junction held 15 bases outside the gene matches. The CDR3, as DNA: TGTGCCAGCAGTGCCACCGGGACAGCCGGTTTTGGCAATCAGCCCCAGCATTTT. It translates to CASSATGTAGFGNQPQHF.

This clone was detected once. CDR3 in DNA: TGTGCCAGCAGCCGAGCTCTTACTAGCGGGGGCACAGATACGCAGTATTTT. Amino acid sequence: CASSRALTSGGTDTQYF. The rearrangement joins TRBV7-6 to TRBJ2-3, with 10 bases aligning to TRBD2. Trimming at V came to 5 bases and at J to 1 base, leaving 9 bases not matched to a gene. The germline V gene has CDR1 SGHVS and CDR2 FNYEAQ. This CDR3 has 17 residues. Full variable domain (outside the CDR3, taken from reference TRBV7-6 and TRBJ2-3): GAGVSQSPRYKVTKRGQDVALRCDPISGHVSLYWYRQALGQGPEFLTYFNYEAQQDKSGLPNDRFSAERPEGSISTLTIQRTEQRDSAMYRCASSRALTSGGTDTQYFGPGTRLTVL.

The V call is TRBV9, the J call TRBJ2-7; the D gene is possibly TRBD1 (6 bases). Trimming stripped 3 bases from V and 3 bases from J, with 13 bases between. Germline-derived CDR1 and CDR2 are SGDLS and YYNGEE. The CDR3 contains 14 residues. The CDR3 loop is CASSARTGNYEQYF. In DNA form, the CDR3 reads TGTGCCAGCAGCGCTCGCACAGGGAACTACGAGCAGTACTTC.

V is TRBV25-1 and J is TRBJ2-1; 9 bases are a match to TRBD1. With V trimmed by 6 bases and J by 7 bases, 7 bases remained unmatched. The germline V gene encodes CDR1 MGHDK and CDR2 SYGVNS. The CDR3 sequence is 14 residues long. The DNA for the CDR3 is TGTGCCAGCAGCGCCGGGACAGGGCCTAATGAGCAGTTCTTC. Its protein is CASSAGTGPNEQFF.

The genes are TRBV7-6 and TRBJ2-5, with TRBD1 matching 7 bases. From germline, CDR1 is SGHVS and CDR2 FNYEAQ. The CDR3 covers 17 residues. With V trimmed by 4 bases and J by 5 bases, 16 bases remained unmatched. The CDR3 reads CASSSPYSPSRGETQYF. CDR3 bases: TGTGCCAGCAGCTCCCCTTATTCTCCTTCCAGGGGGGAGACCCAGTACTTC.

V gene TRBV27 combines with J gene TRBJ2-1, with D possibly matching TRBD2 (7 bases). There are 15 residues in the CDR3. Deletions cut 3 bases from V and 8 bases from J, with 17 bases between. The germline CDR1 and CDR2 sequences are MNHEY and SMNVEV (reference sequence). The CDR3 bases are TGTGCCAGCAGTTTGGGGGGGCTGCCCCCCGATGAGCAGTTCTTC. Translated: CASSLGGLPPDEQFF.